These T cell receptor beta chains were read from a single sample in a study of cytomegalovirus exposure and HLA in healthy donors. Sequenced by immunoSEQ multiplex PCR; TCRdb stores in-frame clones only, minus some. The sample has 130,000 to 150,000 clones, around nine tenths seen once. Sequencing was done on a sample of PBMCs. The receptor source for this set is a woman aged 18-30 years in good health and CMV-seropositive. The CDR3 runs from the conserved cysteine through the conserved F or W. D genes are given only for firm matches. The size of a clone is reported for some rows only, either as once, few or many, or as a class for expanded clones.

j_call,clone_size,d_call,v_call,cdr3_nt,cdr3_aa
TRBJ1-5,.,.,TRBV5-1,TGCGCCAGCAGCCTTACGGGAGATAATAGCAATCAGCCCCAGCATTTT,CASSLTGDNSNQPQHF
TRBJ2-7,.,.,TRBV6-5,TGTGCCAGCAGACCCGGCAGGGGAGTCTACGAGCAGTACTTC,CASRPGRGVYEQYF
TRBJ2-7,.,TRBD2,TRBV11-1,TGTGCCAGCAGCTTAGGGGTCGGCGCGGGAGGATGGTACGAGCAGTACTTC,CASSLGVGAGGWYEQYF
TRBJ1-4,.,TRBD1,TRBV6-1,TGTGCCAGCAGTAGCAGCCAGGGGGGTGGAGAAAAACTGTTTTTT,CASSSSQGGGEKLFF
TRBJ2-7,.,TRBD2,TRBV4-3,TGCGCCAGCAGCCGGAACCTAGCGGGGGCAAACTACGAGCAGTACTTC,CASSRNLAGANYEQYF
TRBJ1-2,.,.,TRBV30,TGTGCCTGGAGTGTACCCCAGGGGCGGGACTATGGCTACACCTTC,CAWSVPQGRDYGYTF
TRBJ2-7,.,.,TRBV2,TGTGCCAGCAGTCCGACATCTTACGAGCAGTACTTC,CASSPTSYEQYF
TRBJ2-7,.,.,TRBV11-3,TGTGCCAGCAGCGAAACAGGCTACGAGCAGTACTTC,CASSETGYEQYF
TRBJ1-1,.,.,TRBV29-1,TGCAGCGTTGCCAGGAACACTGAAGCTTTCTTT,CSVARNTEAFF
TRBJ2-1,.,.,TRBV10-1,TGCGCCAGCAGGCCGGACTACCTCTCCTACAATGAGCAGTTCTTC,CASRPDYLSYNEQFF
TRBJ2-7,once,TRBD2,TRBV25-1,TGTGCCAGCAGTGTTCCGGGACTATCAGGCGAGCAGTACTTC,CASSVPGLSGEQYF
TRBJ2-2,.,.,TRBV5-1,TGCGCCAGCAGCTTCGGGACACCACTCGGGGAGCTGTTTTTT,CASSFGTPLGELFF
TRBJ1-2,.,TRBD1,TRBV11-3,TGTGCCAGCAGCACACGACAGGGGGTCAACTATGGCTACACCTTC,CASSTRQGVNYGYTF
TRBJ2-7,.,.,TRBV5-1,TGCGCCAGCAGCTTACGGGAAGGCGAGCAGTACTTC,CASSLREGEQYF
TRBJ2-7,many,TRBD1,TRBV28,TGTGCCAGCAAAGGACAGGGGGTCTCCTACGAGCAGTACTTC,CASKGQGVSYEQYF
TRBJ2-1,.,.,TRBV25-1,TGTGCCAGCAGTGTCCACAGGGCAGGGTCCTACAATGAGCAGTTCTTC,CASSVHRAGSYNEQFF
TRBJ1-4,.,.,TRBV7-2,TGTGCCAGCAGCTTAGTAGGCACACCGGGTGAAAAACTGTTTTTT,CASSLVGTPGEKLFF
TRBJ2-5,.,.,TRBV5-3,TGTGTCAAAGCCCCGCTGCGGGTGTCAGAGACCCAGTACTTC,CVKAPLRVSETQYF
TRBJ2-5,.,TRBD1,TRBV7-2,TGTGCCAGCAGCTGGAGAAGGGGACAGGGGGAAGAGACCCAGTACTTC,CASSWRRGQGEETQYF
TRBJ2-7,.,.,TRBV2,TGTGCCAGCAGCTCCCGGACACGATCCTACGAGCAGTACTTC,CASSSRTRSYEQYF
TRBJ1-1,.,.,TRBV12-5,TGTGCTAGTGGACGGAGGAACATAAGCTGGCACACTGAAGCTTTCTTT,CASGRRNISWHTEAFF
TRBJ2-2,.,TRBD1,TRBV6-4,TGTGCCAGCAGTGTACAGGGGGCGACCGGGGAGCTGTTTTTT,CASSVQGATGELFF
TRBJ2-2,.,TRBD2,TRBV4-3,TGCGCCAGCAGCCAAGATGGTTCTCCCCCACTAGCGGGAGGTGCGGAGCTGTTTTTT,CASSQDGSPPLAGGAELFF
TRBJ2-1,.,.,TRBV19,TGTGCCAGTAGTATGGGAGGAGCCGAGCAGTTCTTC,CASSMGGAEQFF
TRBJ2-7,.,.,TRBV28,TGTGCCAGCAGCGGCGGGCCACCCTACGAGCAGTACTTC,CASSGGPPYEQYF
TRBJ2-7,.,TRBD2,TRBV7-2,TGTGCCAGCAGCTTAGTACGGGGGGAGGAGTACTTC,CASSLVRGEEYF
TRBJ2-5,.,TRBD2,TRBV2,TGTGCCAGCGTTGGACTAGCGGGACACCAAGAGACCCAGTACTTC,CASVGLAGHQETQYF
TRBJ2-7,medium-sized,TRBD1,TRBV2,TGTGCCAGCAGTTCTCGTCCGGGACAGGGCTCCTACGAGCAGTACTTC,CASSSRPGQGSYEQYF
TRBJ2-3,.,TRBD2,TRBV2,TGTGCCAGCAGTGAAGCAATTCTAGCGGGAGGGCCTAGAGATACGCAGTATTTT,CASSEAILAGGPRDTQYF
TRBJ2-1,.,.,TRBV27,TGTGCCAGCAGTCCCGAGCGGAACCCTTACAATGAGCAGTTCTTC,CASSPERNPYNEQFF
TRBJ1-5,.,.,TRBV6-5,TGTGCCAGCAAGTCGGGGAGCAATCAGCCCCAGCATTTT,CASKSGSNQPQHF
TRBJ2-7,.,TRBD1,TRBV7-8,TGTGCCAGCAGCTTAGGTGGGGACAGGGGAGACGAGCAGTACTTC,CASSLGGDRGDEQYF
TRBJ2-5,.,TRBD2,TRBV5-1,TGCGCCAGCAGCTCTCGCGGGAGGGGAGAGACCCAGTACTTC,CASSSRGRGETQYF
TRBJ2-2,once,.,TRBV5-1,TGCGCCAGCAGCTTGATCGAGAGTAAAGGGGAGCTGTTTTTT,CASSLIESKGELFF
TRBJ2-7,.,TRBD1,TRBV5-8,TGTGCCAGCAGCTTGGGGACAGGGGGGACCGCTCGCTCCTACGAGCAGTACTTC,CASSLGTGGTARSYEQYF
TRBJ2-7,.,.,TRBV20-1,TGCAGTGCAGCGGACCTGGGGGAGCAGTACTTC,CSAADLGEQYF
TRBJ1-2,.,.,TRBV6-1,TGTGCCAGCAGTGAGGGAGGGGGGCCCTATGGCTACACCTTC,CASSEGGGPYGYTF
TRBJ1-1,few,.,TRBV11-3,TGTGCCACCTCCCCCAGGGGCACTGAAGCTTTCTTT,CATSPRGTEAFF
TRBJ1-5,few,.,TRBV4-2,TGTGCCAGCAGCCACGGGACACCTTATCAGCCCCAGCATTTT,CASSHGTPYQPQHF
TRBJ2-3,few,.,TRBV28,TGTGCCAGCCTCCCAGGGAATTTGGGGACAGATACGCAGTATTTT,CASLPGNLGTDTQYF
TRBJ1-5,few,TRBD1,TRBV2,TGTGCCAGCAGTGTCAGACAGGGGTTCCAGCCCCAGCATTTT,CASSVRQGFQPQHF
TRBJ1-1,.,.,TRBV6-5,TGTGCCAGCAGTTACAGGGAGTTGCGAACTGAAGCTTTCTTT,CASSYRELRTEAFF
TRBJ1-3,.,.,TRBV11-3,TGTGCCAGCAATATAGGGAGTGGGAGCTCTGGAAACACCATATATTTT,CASNIGSGSSGNTIYF
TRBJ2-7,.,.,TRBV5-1,TGCGCCAGCAGCTTGGGACCTCAGGCGGGAAGTGAGCAGTACTTC,CASSLGPQAGSEQYF
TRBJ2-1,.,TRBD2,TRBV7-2,TGTGCCAGCAGCCGTAGGCTAGCGGAGGTGTCGCAGTTCTTC,CASSRRLAEVSQFF
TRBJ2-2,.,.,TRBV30,TGTGCCTGGACCCGGACTTCGGGGATCGGGGAGCTGTTTTTT,CAWTRTSGIGELFF
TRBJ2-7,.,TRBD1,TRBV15,TGTGCCACCAGCAGGCCAGGGGGCAGCTACGAGCAGTACTTC,CATSRPGGSYEQYF
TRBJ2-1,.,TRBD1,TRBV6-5,TGTGCCAGCAGCCGGACAGGCGATGAGCAGTTCTTC,CASSRTGDEQFF
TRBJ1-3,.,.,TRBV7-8,TGTGCCAGCAGCCCCCGGGTTGCGGGGGCGGGTGGAAACACCATATATTTT,CASSPRVAGAGGNTIYF
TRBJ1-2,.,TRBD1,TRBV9,TGTGCCAGCAGCACCGACAGGGGGCCTAACTATGGCTACACCTTC,CASSTDRGPNYGYTF
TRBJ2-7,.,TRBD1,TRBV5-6,TGTGCCAGCAGCTTGGCGGGACAGGGTGGCGAGCAGTACTTC,CASSLAGQGGEQYF
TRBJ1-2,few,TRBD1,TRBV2,TGTGCCAGCAGTGACCGGGACAGGGGGCGCATTGGCTACACCTTC,CASSDRDRGRIGYTF
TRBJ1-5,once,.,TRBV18,TGTGCCAGCTCACGTACTACAGGGAGTTTAAATCAGCCCCAGCATTTT,CASSRTTGSLNQPQHF